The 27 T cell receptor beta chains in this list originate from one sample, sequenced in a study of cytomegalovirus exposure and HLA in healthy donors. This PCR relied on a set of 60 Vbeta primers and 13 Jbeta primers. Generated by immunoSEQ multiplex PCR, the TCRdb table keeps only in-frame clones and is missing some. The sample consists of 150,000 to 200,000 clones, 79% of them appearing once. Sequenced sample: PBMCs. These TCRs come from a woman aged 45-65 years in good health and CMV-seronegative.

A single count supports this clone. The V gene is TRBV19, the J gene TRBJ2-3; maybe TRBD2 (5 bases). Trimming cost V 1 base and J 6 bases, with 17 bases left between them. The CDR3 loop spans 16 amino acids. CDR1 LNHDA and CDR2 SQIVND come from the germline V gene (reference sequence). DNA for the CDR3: TGTGCCAGTAGTATAGCGGGGAACCCAGCCCAGGATACGCAGTATTTT. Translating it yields CASSIAGNPAQDTQYF.

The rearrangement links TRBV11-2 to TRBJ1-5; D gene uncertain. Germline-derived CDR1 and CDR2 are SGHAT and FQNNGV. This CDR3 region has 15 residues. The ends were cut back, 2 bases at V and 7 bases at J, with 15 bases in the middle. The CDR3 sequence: CASSLSAGFGQPQHF. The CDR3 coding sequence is TGTGCCAGCAGCTTATCAGCCGGGTTTGGGCAGCCCCAGCATTTT. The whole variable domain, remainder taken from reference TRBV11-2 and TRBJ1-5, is EAGVAQSPRYKIIEKRQSVAFWCNPISGHATLYWYQQILGQGPKLLIQFQNNGVVDDSQLPKDRFSAERLKGVDSTLKIQPAKLEDSAVYLCASSLSAGFGQPQHFGDGTRLSIL.

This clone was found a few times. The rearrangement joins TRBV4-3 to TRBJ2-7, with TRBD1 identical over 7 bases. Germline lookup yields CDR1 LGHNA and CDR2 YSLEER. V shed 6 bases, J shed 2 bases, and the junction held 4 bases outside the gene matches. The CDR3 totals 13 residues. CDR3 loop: CASSRGTAYEQYF. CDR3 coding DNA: TGCGCCAGCAGTCGAGGGACAGCCTACGAGCAGTACTTC.

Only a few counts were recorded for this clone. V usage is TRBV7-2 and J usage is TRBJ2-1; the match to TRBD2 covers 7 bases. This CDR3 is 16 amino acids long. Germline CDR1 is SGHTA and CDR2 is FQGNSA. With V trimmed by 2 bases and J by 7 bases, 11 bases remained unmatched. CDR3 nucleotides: TGTGCCAGCAGCTTACTCTGGCGGGAGTCGGGTAATGAGCAGTTCTTC. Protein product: CASSLLWRESGNEQFF.

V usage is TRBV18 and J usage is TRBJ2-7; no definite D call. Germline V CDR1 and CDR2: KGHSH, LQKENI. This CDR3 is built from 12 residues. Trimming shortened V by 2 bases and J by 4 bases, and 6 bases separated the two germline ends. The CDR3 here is CASSPGPYEQYF. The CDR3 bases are TGTGCCAGCTCACCAGGCCCTTACGAGCAGTACTTC.

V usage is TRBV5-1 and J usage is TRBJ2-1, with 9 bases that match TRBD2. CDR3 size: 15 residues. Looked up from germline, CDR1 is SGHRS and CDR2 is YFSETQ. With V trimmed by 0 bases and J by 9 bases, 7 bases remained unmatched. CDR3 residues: CASSLEWGLAGEQFF. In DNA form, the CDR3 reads TGCGCCAGCAGCTTGGAGTGGGGACTAGCTGGTGAGCAGTTCTTC.

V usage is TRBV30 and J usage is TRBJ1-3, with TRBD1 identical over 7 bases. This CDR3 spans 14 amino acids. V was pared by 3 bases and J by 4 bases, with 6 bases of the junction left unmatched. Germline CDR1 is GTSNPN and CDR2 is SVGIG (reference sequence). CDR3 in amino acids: CAWRQTGFGNTIYF. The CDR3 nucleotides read TGTGCCTGGAGGCAGACAGGGTTCGGAAACACCATATATTTT. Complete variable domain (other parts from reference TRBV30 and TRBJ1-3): SQTIHQWPATLVQPVGSPLSLECTVEGTSNPNLYWYRQAAGRGLQLLFYSVGIGQISSEVPQNLSASRPQDRQFILSSKKLLLSDSGFYLCAWRQTGFGNTIYFGEGSWLTVV.

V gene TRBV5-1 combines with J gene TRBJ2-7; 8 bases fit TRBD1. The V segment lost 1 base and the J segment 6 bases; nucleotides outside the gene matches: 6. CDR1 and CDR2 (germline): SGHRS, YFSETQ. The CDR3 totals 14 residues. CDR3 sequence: CASSLWGQAGEQYF. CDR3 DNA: TGCGCCAGCAGCTTGTGGGGACAGGCCGGCGAGCAGTACTTC.

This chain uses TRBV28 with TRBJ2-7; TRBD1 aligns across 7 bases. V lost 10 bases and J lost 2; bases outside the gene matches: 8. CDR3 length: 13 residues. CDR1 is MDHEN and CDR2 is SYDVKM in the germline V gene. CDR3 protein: CATYSGTAYEQYF. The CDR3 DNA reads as TGTGCCACCTACTCCGGGACAGCCTACGAGCAGTACTTC.

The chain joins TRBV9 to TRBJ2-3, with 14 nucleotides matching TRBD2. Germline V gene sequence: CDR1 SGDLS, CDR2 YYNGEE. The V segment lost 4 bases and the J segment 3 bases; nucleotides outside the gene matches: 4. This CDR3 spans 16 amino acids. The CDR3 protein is CASSRLAGGPTDTQYF. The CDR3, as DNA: TGTGCCAGCAGCCGACTAGCGGGAGGGCCAACAGATACGCAGTATTTT.

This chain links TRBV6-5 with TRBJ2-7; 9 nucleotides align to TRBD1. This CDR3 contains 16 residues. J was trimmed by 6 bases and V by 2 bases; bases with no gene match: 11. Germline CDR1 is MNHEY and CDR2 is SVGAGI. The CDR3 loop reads CASSYTTGQGGSEQYF. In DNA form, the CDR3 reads TGTGCCAGCAGTTACACCACGGGACAGGGAGGTAGCGAGCAGTACTTC.

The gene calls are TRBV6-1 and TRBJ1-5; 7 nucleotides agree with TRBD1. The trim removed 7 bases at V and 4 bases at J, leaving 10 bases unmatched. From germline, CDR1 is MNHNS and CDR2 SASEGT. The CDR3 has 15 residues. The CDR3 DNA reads TGTGCCAGCACGGTATCGAGCAGGGGGAATCAGCCCCAGCATTTT. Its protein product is CASTVSSRGNQPQHF.

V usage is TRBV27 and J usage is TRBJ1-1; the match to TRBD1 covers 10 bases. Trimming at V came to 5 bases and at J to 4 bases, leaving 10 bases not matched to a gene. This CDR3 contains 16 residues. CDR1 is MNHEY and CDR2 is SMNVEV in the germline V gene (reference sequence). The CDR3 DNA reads TGTGCCAGCAGTCCGCGACAGGGGGCCTGGGGCACTGAAGCTTTCTTT. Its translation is CASSPRQGAWGTEAFF.

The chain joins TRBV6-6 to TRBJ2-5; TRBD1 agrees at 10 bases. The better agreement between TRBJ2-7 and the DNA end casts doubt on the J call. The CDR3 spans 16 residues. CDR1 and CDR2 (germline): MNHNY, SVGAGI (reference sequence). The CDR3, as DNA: TGTGCCAGCAGTTACGGGACAGGGGCGGCCGTCTCCGAGCAGTACTTC. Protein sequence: CASSYGTGAAVSEQYF.

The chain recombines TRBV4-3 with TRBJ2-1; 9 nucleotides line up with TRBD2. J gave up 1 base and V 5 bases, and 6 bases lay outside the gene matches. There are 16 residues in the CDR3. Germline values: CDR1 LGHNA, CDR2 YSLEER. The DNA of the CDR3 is TGCGCCAGCAGCGTGGAGCGGGGGGCATCCTACAATGAGCAGTTCTTC. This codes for CASSVERGASYNEQFF.

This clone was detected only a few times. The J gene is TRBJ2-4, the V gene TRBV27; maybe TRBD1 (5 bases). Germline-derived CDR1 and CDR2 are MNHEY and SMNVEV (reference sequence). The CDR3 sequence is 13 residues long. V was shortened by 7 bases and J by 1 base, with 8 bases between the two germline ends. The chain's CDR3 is CASKGMAKNIQYF. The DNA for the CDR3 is TGTGCCAGCAAGGGGATGGCCAAAAACATTCAGTACTTC.

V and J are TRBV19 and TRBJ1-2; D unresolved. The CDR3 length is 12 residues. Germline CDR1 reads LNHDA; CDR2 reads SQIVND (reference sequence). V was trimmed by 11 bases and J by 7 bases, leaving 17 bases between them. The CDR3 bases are TGTGCCCCCCCAGCGCCTATTGGTGGCTACACCTTC. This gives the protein CAPPAPIGGYTF.

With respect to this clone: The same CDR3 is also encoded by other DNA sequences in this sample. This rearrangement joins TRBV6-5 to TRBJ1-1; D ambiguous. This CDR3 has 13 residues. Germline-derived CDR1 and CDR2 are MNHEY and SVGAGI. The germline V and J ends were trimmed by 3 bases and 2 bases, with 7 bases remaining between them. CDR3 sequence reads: CASSYTGNTEAFF. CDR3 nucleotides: TGTGCCAGCAGTTATACGGGTAACACTGAAGCTTTCTTT.

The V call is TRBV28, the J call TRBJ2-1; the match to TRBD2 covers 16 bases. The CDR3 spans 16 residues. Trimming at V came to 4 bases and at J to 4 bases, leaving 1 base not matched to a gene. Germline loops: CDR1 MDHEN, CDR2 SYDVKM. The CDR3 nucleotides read TGTGCCAGCAGTTCGGGACTAGCGGGAGGGTACAATGAGCAGTTCTTC. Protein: CASSSGLAGGYNEQFF.

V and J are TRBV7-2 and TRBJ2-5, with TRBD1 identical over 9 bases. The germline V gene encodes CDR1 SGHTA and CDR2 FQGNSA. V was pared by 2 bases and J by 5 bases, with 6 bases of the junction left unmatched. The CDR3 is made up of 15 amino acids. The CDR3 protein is CASSLLQGARETQYF. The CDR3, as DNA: TGTGCCAGCAGCTTACTACAGGGGGCACGGGAGACCCAGTACTTC.

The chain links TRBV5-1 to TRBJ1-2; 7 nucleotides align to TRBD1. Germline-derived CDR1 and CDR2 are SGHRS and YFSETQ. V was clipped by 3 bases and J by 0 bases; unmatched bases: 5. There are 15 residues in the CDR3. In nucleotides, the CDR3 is TGCGCCAGCAGCTCGGGACAGATACCTAACTATGGCTACACCTTC. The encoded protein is CASSSGQIPNYGYTF.

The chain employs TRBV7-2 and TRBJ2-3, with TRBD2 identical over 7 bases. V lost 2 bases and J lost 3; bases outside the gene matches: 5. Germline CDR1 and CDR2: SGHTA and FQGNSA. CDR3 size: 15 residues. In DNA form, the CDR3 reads TGTGCCAGCAGCTTATGGGGCGGGGGAACAGATACGCAGTATTTT. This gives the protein CASSLWGGGTDTQYF.

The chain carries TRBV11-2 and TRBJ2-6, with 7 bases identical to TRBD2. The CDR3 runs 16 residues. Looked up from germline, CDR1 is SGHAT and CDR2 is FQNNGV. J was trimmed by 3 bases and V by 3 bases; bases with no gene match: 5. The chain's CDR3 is CASSLGGSRGANVLTF. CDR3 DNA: TGTGCCAGCAGCTTGGGCGGGAGCCGTGGGGCCAACGTCCTGACTTTC.

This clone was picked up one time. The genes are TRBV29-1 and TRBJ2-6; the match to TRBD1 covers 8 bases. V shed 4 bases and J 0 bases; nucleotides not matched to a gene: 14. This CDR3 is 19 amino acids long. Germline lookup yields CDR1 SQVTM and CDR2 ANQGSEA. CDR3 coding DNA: TGCAGCGTTGTTAGTCGCCGAGGACAGGGTAGCTCTGGGGCCAACGTCCTGACTTTC. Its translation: CSVVSRRGQGSSGANVLTF.

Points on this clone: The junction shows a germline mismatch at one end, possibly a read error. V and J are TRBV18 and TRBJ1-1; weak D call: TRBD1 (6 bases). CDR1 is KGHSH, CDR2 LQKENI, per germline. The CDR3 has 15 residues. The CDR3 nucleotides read TGTGCCAGCTCACCCCAGGGGAGGGTGGACACTGAAGCTCTCTTT. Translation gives CASSPQGRVDTEALF.

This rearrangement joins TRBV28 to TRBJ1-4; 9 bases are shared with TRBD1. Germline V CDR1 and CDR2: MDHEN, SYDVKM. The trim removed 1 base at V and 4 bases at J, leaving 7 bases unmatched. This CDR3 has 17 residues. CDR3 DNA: TGTGCCAGCAGTTTATCCGGCCCGGGACAGGGTAATGAAAAACTGTTTTTT. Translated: CASSLSGPGQGNEKLFF.

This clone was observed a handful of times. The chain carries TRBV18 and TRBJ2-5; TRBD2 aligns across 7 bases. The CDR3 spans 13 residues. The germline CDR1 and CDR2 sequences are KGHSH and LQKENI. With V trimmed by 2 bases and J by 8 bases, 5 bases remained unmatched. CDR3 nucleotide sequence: TGTGCCAGCTCACCAGGACTAGGGGAAACCCAGTACTTC. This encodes CASSPGLGETQYF.